Listed here is a single TCR beta chain. The antigen is not known. The source of the sample is a study of identical twins. Study outcomes and limitations: Models underestimated out-of-frame TCR alpha sharing in monozygotic twins. Partial confounding of zero-insertion analyses by invariant MAIT and iNKT cells was possible. Weaker excess twin sharing was observed in beta out-of-frame sequences.

MiXCR was run by TCRdb on the 5' RACE reads, yielding one entry per CDR3 protein. The repertoire holds roughly 700,000 distinct CDR3 sequences, roughly 8% seen once, with around 0.98% in the top ten. The same specimen was also included in a second study, on yellow fever vaccine responses in identical twins.

This clonotype was obtained from a woman between 18 and 29 years old in good health. The sample was PBMCs.

Here the CDR3 DNA reads TGTGCCAGCAGCCAACGGACAGGGCTTTACGAGCAGTACTTC. This translates into CASSQRTGLYEQYF. The V gene is TRBV7-2, the J gene TRBJ2-7; 8 nucleotides align to TRBD1. This CDR3 contains 14 residues. The germline CDR1 and CDR2 sequences are SGHTA and FQGNSA. V shed 5 bases and J 4 bases; nucleotides not matched to a gene: 7.